This T cell receptor (beta chain) was sequenced in a study of blood T cells in healthy people across ages (dated by TCRdb to the mid-2010s). As for the study more broadly: In model experiments, template switching captured roughly one uniquely barcoded TCR beta cDNA molecule for every two T cells. Two additional independent replicas of 1 million unique cDNA reads from the same blood draw were analyzed for two donors (one aged 18 to 30 and one aged 80 or older). The donors were split into four age groups: young (average 16 years), middle-aged (roughly 39), aged (roughly 60) and long-lived (roughly 80). The study measured age-related changes in TCR beta repertoire diversity using deep sequencing normalized with unique cDNA molecular identifiers. What the authors observed across the whole study: Conclusive comparison of naive and antigen-experienced compartments was prevented by the profiling of bulk unsorted PBMCs. A strong correlation was found between observed TCR beta diversity and the percentage of naive T cells measured by flow cytometry. Compared with the aged group, more naive CD4+ T cells, fewer expanded clones and increased TCR diversity were shown by the long-lived group, suggesting age selection. Observed TCR beta diversity per million T cells fell roughly linearly with age, and a significant reduction was already apparent by age about 43. Estimates of total diversity based on one million sequenced T cells were considered lower bounds and underestimates. The CMV infection status of donors was not known, potentially confounding age-related changes in expanded clonotypes.

Receptors were amplified or captured by 5' RACE. The instrument given in TCRdb is Illumina HiSeq 2500. A second about 7 to 11 cycle PCR used a sample-barcoded 5' primer and a J-beta primer mix. A template-switch 5' adaptor carrying 12 random nucleotides introduced a unique molecular identifier onto each TCR beta cDNA molecule. Each sample yielded at least 2.5 million CDR3-containing paired-end reads. First-strand cDNA was synthesized from all RNA with the Mint cDNA synthesis kit, primed by a TRBC-specific oligonucleotide. Following uracil-DNA glycosylase treatment, all cDNA underwent a first 18-cycle PCR with the universal primers M1SS and BC2_uni_R. For the original study's pipeline: For normalization, 1 million high-quality reads were randomly selected from each sample, with every read carrying a distinct molecular identifier. Instead of being binned into consensus sequences, reads with shared molecular identifiers were discarded. MiTCR, set to a Q25 quality threshold and the strictest error-elimination algorithm, was used for CDR3 identification, clonotype clustering and error correction. A nonparametric unseen species model with Euler transformation was used to estimate a lower bound on total TCR beta diversity. TCRdb itself trimmed the public reads at Q25 with fastp, ran MiXCR and retained productive beta chains. Here each entry gathers all rows of one CDR3 protein and keeps the most common genes and DNA. These V and J calls originate from TCRdb's pipeline instead of the authors' own analysis. The sample table contains approximately 780,000 distinct CDR3 sequences; only one count was recorded for 20% to 30% of them. Together, the top ten hold around 3% of the sample.

A word on this clonotype: Its antigen target is currently unknown. No much larger clonotype is one base removed from it; base qualities were not supplied.

The donors were some 39 Caucasian individuals from Russia, aged roughly 6 to 90 years, who were systemically healthy. Roughly 10 milliliters of peripheral blood were drawn from each donor into EDTA-treated Vacutainer tubes. Ficoll-Paque density-gradient centrifugation was used to isolate PBMCs, with at least 7 million per sample. Trizol reagent was used to extract total RNA from PBMCs, with at least 6 micrograms per sample. For every donor, flow cytometry on a PBMC aliquot measured the percentage of naive CD45RAhigh/CD27high T cells. Trimmed from V: 6 bases; trimmed from J: 4 bases; junction bases lacking a gene match: 6. From a lookup of the germline V gene, CDR1 and CDR2 are MNHEY and SVGAGI. From the cysteine through the phenylalanine, the CDR3 covers 14 amino acids. The CDR3 DNA has 42 bases and is translated from base 1. This sample was also put to use in a study of T cells of mothers and their children. The other study reports the following: Donors were nine systemically healthy Caucasian individuals: three mothers and their six children. cDNA synthesis used all of the extracted RNA, with approximately 1.4 ug of RNA in each 15 ul reaction. In the second PCR, the M1S primer added sample barcodes and 2-4 random nucleotides. More than 8.5 million TCR beta CDR3 reads were obtained from each mother, and some 3.2 million reads were obtained from each child. Thymic selection shapes the output of TCR recombination in a similar way in related and unrelated pairs, and inherited differences have a minor effect. Normalized repertoire overlap was always slightly but never significantly higher in related than unrelated mother-child pairs. With a sensitivity of about 100 clones per million clonotypes, no persistent microchimeric T cell clones were detected. To look for features that set related mother-child pairs apart from unrelated individuals, the researchers ran deep NGS to compare the TCR beta repertoires of mothers and children. Mothers averaged approximately 41 +/- 4 years of age and children averaged roughly 11 +/- 4 years. After adapter ligation was performed with NEBNext reagents, the libraries were sequenced on an Illumina HiSeq 2000 with 100+100 nt paired-end reads. Mother and child libraries were prepared a month apart and sequenced in separate runs to prevent cross-contamination. Each donor had between about 450,000 and 2,100,000 distinct TCR beta clonotypes identified. Naive TCR beta clonotypes were estimated from low-frequency clonotypes matched to each donor's FACS-determined naive share, without sorting.

The chain joins TRBV6-5 to TRBJ2-5; TRBD2 fits 9 bases in the junction. Sequencing was carried out using blood. This TCR was recovered from a boy aged 5-17 years in good health. The CDR3: CASSRAGGAETQYF. In nucleotide form, the sequence is TGTGCCAGCAGCCGAGCGGGGGGCGCAGAGACCCAGTACTTC.